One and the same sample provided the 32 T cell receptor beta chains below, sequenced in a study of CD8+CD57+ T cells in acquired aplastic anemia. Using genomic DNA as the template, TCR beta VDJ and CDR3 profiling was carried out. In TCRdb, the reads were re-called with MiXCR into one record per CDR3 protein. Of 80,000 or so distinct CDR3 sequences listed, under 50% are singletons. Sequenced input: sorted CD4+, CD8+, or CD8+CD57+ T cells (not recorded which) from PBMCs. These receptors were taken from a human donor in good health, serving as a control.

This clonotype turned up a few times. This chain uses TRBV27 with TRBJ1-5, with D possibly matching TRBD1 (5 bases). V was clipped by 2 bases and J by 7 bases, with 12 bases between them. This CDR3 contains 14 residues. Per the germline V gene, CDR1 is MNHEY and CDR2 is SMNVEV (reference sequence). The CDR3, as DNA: TGTGCCAGCAGTTTAAGGGGTGCGGGCCAGCCCCAGCATTTT. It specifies CASSLRGAGQPQHF.

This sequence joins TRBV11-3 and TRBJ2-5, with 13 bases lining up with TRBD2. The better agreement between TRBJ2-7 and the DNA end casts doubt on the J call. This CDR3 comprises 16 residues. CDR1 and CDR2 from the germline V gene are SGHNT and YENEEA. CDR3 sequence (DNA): TGTGCCAGCAGCTCCGGACTAGCGGGGGCCTCCTACGAGCAGTACTTC. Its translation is CASSSGLAGASYEQYF.

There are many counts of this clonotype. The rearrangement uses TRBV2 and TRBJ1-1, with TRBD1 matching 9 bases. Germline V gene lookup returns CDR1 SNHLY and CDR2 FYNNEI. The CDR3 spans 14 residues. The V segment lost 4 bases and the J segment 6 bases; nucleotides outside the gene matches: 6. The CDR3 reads CASSGRDRDPEAFF. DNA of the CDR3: TGTGCCAGCAGTGGCCGGGACAGGGACCCTGAAGCTTTCTTT.

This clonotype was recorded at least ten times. CDR3 sequence (DNA): TGTGCCAGCAGCCATCCAGGAGAGAATGACAGGGGGAACGACTATGGCTACACCTTC. Encoded protein: CASSHPGENDRGNDYGYTF. The chain recombines TRBV4-2 with TRBJ1-2; 9 positions match TRBD1. The CDR3 spans 19 residues. Germline-derived CDR1 and CDR2 are LGHNA and YNFKEQ. Germline trimming cut 3 bases from V and 3 bases from J; bases unmatched to any gene: 17.

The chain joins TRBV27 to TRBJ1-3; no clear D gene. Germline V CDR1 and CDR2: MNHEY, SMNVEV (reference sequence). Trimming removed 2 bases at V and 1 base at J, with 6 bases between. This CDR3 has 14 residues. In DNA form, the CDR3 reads TGTGCCAGCAGTTTAAGTCTTTCTGGAAACACCATATATTTT. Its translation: CASSLSLSGNTIYF.

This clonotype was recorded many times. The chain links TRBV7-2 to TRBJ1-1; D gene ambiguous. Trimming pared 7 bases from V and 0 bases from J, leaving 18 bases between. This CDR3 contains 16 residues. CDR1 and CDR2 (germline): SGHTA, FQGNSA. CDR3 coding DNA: TGTGCCAGCAATCTTTGGGCTTCTGGGATGAACACTGAAGCTTTCTTT. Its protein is CASNLWASGMNTEAFF.

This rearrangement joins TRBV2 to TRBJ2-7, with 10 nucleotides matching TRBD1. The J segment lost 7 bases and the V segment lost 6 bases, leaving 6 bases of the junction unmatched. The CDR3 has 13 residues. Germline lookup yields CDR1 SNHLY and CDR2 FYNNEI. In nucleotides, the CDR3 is TGTGCCAGCAGCACCGGGACAGGGGAAGAGCAGTACTTC. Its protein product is CASSTGTGEEQYF.

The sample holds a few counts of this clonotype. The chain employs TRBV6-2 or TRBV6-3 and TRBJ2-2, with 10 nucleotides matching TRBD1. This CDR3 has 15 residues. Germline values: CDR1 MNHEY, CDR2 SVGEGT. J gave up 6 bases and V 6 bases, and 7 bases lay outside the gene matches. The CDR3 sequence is CASRTRDRGSGELFF. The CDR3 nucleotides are TGTGCCAGCAGGACTCGGGACAGGGGATCCGGGGAGCTGTTTTTT.

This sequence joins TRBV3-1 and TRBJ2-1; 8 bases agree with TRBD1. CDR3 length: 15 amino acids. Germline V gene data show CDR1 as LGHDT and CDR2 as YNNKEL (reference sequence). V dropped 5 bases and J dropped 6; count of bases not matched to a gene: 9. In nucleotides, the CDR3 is TGTGCCAGCAGCACCAGTATGACAGGGGCCAATGAGCAGTTCTTC. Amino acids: CASSTSMTGANEQFF.

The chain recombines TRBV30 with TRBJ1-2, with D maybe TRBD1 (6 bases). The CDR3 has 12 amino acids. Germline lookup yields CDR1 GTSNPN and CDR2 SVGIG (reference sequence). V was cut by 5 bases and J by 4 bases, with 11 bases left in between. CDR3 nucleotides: TGTGCCTGGGACAGGATTTCCTATGGCTACACCTTC. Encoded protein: CAWDRISYGYTF.

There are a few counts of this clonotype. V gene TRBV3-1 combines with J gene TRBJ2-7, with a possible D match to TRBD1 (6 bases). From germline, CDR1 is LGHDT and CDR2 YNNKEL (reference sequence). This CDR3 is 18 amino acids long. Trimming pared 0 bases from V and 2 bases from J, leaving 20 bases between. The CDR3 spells CASSQDRHRAYDAYEQYF. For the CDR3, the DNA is TGTGCCAGCAGCCAAGATAGGCACAGGGCATACGACGCCTACGAGCAGTACTTC.

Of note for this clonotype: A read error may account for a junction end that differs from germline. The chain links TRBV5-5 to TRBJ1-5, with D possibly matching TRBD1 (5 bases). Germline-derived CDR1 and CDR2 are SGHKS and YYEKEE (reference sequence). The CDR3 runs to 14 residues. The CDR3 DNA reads TGTGCCAGCAGCAAGGGGATTAGCTATCAGCCCCAGCATTTT. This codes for CASSKGISYQPQHF.

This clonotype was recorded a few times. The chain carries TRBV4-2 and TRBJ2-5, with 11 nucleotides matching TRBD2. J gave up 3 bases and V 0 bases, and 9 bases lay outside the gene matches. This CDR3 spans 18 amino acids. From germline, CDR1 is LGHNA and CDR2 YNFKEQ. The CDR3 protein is CASSQDLLLAGGKETQYF. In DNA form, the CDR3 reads TGTGCCAGCAGCCAAGATCTTTTGCTAGCGGGGGGAAAAGAGACCCAGTACTTC.

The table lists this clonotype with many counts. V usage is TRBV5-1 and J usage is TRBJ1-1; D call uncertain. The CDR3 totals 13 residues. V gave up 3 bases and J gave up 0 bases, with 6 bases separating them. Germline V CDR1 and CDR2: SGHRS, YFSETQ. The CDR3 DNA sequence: TGCGCCAGCAGCTACGATTTGAACACTGAAGCTTTCTTT. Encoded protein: CASSYDLNTEAFF.

The CDR3 sequence is CASSYKGGREKLFF. The CDR3 nucleotides are TGTGCCAGCAGTTACAAAGGGGGGCGTGAAAAACTGTTTTTT. This rearrangement joins TRBV6-5 to TRBJ1-4; perhaps TRBD1 as D (6 bases). The CDR3 has 14 amino acids. The germline V gene encodes CDR1 MNHEY and CDR2 SVGAGI. V was shortened by 2 bases and J by 7 bases, with 11 bases between the two germline ends.

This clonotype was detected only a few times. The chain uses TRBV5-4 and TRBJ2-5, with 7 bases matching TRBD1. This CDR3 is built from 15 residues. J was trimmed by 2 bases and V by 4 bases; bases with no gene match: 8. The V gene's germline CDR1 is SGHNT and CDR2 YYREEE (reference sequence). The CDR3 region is CASSLGQVVQETQYF. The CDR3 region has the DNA TGTGCCAGCAGCCTAGGACAGGTCGTTCAAGAGACCCAGTACTTC.

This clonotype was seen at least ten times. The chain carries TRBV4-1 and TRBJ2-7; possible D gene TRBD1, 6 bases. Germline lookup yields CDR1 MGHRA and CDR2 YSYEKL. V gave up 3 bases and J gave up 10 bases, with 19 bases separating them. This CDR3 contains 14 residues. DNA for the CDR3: TGCGCCAGCAGCCAGGGGGCCTGGGGAGCGGACCAGTACTTC. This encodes CASSQGAWGADQYF.

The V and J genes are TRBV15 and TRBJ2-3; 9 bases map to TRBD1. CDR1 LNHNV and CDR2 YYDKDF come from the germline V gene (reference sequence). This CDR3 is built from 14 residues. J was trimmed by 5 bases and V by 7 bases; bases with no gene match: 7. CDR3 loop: CATTRDRVEDTQYF. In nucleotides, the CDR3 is TGTGCCACCACCCGGGACAGGGTCGAAGATACGCAGTATTTT.

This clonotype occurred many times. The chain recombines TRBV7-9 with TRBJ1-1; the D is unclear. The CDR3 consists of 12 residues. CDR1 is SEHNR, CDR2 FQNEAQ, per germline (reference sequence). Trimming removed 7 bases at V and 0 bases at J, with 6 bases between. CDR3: CASTQMNTEAFF. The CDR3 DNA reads TGTGCCAGCACGCAAATGAACACTGAAGCTTTCTTT.

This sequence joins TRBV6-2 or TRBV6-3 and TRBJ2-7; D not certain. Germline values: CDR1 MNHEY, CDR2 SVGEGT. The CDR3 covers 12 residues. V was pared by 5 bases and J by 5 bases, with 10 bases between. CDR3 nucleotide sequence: TGTGCCAGCAGTCGAGAATCTCACGAGCAGTACTTC. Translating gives CASSRESHEQYF.

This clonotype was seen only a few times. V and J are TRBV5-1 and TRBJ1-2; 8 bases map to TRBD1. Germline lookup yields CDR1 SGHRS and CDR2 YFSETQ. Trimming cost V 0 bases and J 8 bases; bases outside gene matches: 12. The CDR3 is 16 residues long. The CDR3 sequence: CASSLDPTGVFVGYTF. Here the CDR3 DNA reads TGCGCCAGCAGCTTGGACCCGACAGGGGTGTTCGTCGGCTACACCTTC.

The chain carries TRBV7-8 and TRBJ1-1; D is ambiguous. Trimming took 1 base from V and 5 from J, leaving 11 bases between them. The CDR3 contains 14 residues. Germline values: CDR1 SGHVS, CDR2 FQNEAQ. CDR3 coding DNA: TGTGCCAGCAGCTTAGTGCCCGGTGGGACTGAAGCTTTCTTT. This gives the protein CASSLVPGGTEAFF.

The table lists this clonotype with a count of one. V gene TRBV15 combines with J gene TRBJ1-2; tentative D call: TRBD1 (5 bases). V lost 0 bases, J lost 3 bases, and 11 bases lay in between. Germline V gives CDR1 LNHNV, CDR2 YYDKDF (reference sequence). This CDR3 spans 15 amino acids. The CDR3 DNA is TGTGCCACCAGCAGAGATCGGGGGGTGGACTATGGCTACACCTTC. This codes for CATSRDRGVDYGYTF.

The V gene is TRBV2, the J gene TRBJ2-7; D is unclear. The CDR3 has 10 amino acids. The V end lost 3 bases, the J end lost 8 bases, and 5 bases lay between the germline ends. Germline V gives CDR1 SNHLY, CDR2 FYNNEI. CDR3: CASSEFQQYF. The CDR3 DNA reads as TGTGCCAGCAGTGAGTTTCAGCAGTACTTC.

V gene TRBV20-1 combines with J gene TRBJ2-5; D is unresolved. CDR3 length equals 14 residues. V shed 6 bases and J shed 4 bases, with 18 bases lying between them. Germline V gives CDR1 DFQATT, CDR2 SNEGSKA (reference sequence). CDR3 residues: CSAPVPLAGETQYF. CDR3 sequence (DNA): TGCAGTGCCCCAGTCCCTTTAGCTGGAGAGACCCAGTACTTC.

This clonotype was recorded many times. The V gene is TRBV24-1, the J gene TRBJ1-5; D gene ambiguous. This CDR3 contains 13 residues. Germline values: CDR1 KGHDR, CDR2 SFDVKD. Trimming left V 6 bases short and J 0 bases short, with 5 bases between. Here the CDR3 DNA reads TGTGCCACCAGTCGGAGTAGCAATCAGCCCCAGCATTTT. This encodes CATSRSSNQPQHF.

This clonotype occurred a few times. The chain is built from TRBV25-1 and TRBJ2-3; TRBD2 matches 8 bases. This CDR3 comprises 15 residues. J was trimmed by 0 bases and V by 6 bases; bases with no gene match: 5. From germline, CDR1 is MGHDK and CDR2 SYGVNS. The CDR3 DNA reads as TGTGCCAGCAGCGCTGTAGCGGGGAGCACAGATACGCAGTATTTT. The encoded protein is CASSAVAGSTDTQYF. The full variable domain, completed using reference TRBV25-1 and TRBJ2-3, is EADIYQTPRYLVIGTGKKITLECSQTMGHDKMYWYQQDPGMELHLIHYSYGVNSTEKGDLSSESTVSRIRTEHFPLTLESARPSHTSQYLCASSAVAGSTDTQYFGPGTRLTVL.

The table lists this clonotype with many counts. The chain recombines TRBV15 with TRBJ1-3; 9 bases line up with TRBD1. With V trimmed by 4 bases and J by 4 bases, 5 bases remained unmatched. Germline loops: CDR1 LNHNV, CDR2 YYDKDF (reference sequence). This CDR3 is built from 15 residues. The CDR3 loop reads CATSIDGTGGNTIYF. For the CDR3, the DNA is TGTGCCACCAGCATCGACGGGACAGGGGGAAACACCATATATTTT.

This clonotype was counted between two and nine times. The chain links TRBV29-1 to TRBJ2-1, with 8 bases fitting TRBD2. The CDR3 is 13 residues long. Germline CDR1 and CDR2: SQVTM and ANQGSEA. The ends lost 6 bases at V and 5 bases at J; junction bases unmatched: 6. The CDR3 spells CSVDGTRDNEQFF. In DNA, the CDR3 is TGCAGCGTCGACGGGACTAGAGACAATGAGCAGTTCTTC.

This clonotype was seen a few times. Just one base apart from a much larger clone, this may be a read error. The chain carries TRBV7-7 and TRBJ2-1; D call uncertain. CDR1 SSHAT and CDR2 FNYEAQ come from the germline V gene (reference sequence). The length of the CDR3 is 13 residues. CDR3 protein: CASSLAPVNGQFF. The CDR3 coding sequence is TGTGCCAGCAGCTTAGCCCCAGTTAATGGGCAGTTCTTC.

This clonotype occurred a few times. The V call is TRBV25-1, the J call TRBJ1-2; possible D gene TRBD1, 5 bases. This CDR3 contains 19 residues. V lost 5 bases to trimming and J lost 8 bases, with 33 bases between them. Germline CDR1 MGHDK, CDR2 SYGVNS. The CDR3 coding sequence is TGTGCCAGCAGTAAAATACCGGGAGGCCCCGAGGGGAGGGCCGGGGGCTACACCTTC. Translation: CASSKIPGGPEGRAGGYTF.

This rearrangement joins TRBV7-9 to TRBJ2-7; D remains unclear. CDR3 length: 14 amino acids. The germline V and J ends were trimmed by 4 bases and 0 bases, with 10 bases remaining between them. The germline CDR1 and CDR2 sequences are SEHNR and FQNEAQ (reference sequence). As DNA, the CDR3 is TGTGCCAGCAGCTCGGGCCAGTACTCCTACGAGCAGTACTTC. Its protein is CASSSGQYSYEQYF.